This T cell receptor beta chain was found in a study of beta chain features in type 1 diabetes. This clone was seen more than once but under ten times. The whole isolated RNA underwent reverse transcription, so sequencing captured expressed TCRB transcripts. About 3.7 million reads per sample were averaged for naive, central memory and regulatory samples. Sequenced by immunoSEQ multiplex PCR; TCRdb stores in-frame clones only, minus some. This table has over 120,000 clones, 10% appearing once. Per the germline V gene, CDR1 is SGHRS and CDR2 is YFSETQ. The CDR3 runs 19 residues. With V trimmed by 4 bases and J by 5 bases, 23 bases remained unmatched. Naive, central memory, regulatory and stem cell-like memory cells within the CD4+ compartment were sorted using CD45RO/CCR7/CD25/CD127/CD95/CD27.

The V call is TRBV5-1, the J call TRBJ1-1; TRBD1 agrees at 7 bases. Sequencing input: naive CD4+ T cells from blood. This receptor was taken from a man younger than 30 in good health. The CDR3 loop reads CASSQDLKNHRGELTEAFF. CDR3 nucleotides: TGCGCCAGCAGCCAAGACCTAAAAAATCACAGGGGCGAATTAACTGAAGCTTTCTTT.